The rows below give T cell receptor beta chains drawn from one sample of a study of OX40 agonist ivuxolimab in advanced cancers. Assay used: immunoSEQ multiplex PCR; TCRdb lists only in-frame clones, some missing. The data show 15,000 to 25,000 clones, 60% to 85% seen once. The specimen was CD4+ or CD8+ T cells sorted from blood, collected in a trial of the OX40 agonist ivuxolimab. These receptors were collected from an adult with an advanced solid tumor such as melanoma, head and neck, liver or kidney cancer. Both conserved end residues are part of each CDR3. Each record gives: D gene, J gene, clone size, CDR3 length, V gene, CDR3 protein, CDR3 DNA. The D gene is left open where the match is weak. Some rows have no size entry. The others give once, few or many, or a class for an expanded clone.

d_gene: NA
j_gene: TRBJ1-6
abundance: few
len: 18
v_gene: TRBV11-2
CDR3aa: CASSPRGENGGHNSPLHF
CDR3nt: TGTGCCAGCAGCCCGAGGGGCGAAAACGGTGGTCATAATTCACCCCTCCACTTT

d_gene: TRBD2
j_gene: TRBJ2-1
abundance: few
len: 14
v_gene: TRBV7-2
CDR3aa: CASSLVSGSDEQFF
CDR3nt: TGTGCCAGCAGCCTCGTTAGCGGGAGCGATGAGCAGTTCTTC

d_gene: NA
j_gene: TRBJ1-5
abundance: NA
len: 15
v_gene: TRBV6-6
CDR3aa: CASSYSRGGNQPQHF
CDR3nt: TGTGCCAGCAGTTACTCGAGAGGGGGCAATCAGCCCCAGCATTTT

d_gene: TRBD2
j_gene: TRBJ2-2
abundance: NA
len: 19
v_gene: TRBV14
CDR3aa: CASSRTGTSGGLNTGELFF
CDR3nt: TGTGCCAGCAGCAGAACCGGGACTAGCGGGGGGCTTAACACCGGGGAGCTGTTTTTT

d_gene: TRBD1
j_gene: TRBJ1-2
abundance: few
len: 15
v_gene: TRBV19
CDR3aa: CASSIGGDSVYGYTF
CDR3nt: TGTGCCAGTAGTATAGGAGGGGACAGCGTCTATGGCTACACCTTC

d_gene: TRBD2
j_gene: TRBJ2-7
abundance: NA
len: 13
v_gene: TRBV28
CDR3aa: CASKTSGVLGQYF
CDR3nt: TGTGCCAGCAAGACTAGCGGGGTGTTAGGGCAGTACTTC

d_gene: NA
j_gene: TRBJ2-1
abundance: NA
len: 13
v_gene: TRBV5-1
CDR3aa: CASSPSPRPEQFF
CDR3nt: TGCGCCAGCAGCCCCAGTCCGCGGCCAGAGCAGTTCTTC

d_gene: NA
j_gene: TRBJ2-2
abundance: NA
len: 14
v_gene: TRBV2
CDR3aa: CASSERARAGELFF
CDR3nt: TGTGCCAGCAGTGAGAGAGCGCGGGCCGGGGAGCTGTTTTTT

d_gene: NA
j_gene: TRBJ2-1
abundance: NA
len: 14
v_gene: TRBV9
CDR3aa: CASSVEGSGDEQFF
CDR3nt: TGTGCCAGCAGCGTAGAAGGCAGTGGGGATGAGCAGTTCTTC

d_gene: TRBD1
j_gene: TRBJ2-7
abundance: NA
len: 13
v_gene: TRBV30
CDR3aa: CAWSAGTGNEQYF
CDR3nt: TGTGCCTGGAGCGCCGGGACAGGGAATGAGCAGTACTTC

d_gene: NA
j_gene: TRBJ2-5
abundance: NA
len: 14
v_gene: TRBV27
CDR3aa: CASSFVGAQETQYF
CDR3nt: TGTGCCAGCAGTTTTGTGGGAGCCCAAGAGACCCAGTACTTC

d_gene: TRBD2
j_gene: TRBJ2-3
abundance: once
len: 17
v_gene: TRBV28
CDR3aa: CASSFLLGGISTDTQYF
CDR3nt: TGTGCCAGCAGTTTCCTCCTCGGGGGGATTAGCACAGATACGCAGTATTTT

d_gene: NA
j_gene: TRBJ2-7
abundance: NA
len: 15
v_gene: TRBV14
CDR3aa: CASSQEGKGFVEQYF
CDR3nt: TGTGCCAGCAGCCAAGAGGGAAAGGGTTTTGTCGAGCAGTACTTC

d_gene: TRBD2
j_gene: TRBJ2-1
abundance: NA
len: 16
v_gene: TRBV11-2
CDR3aa: CASSLSGAGGPLEQFF
CDR3nt: TGTGCCAGCAGCTTATCAGGAGCGGGGGGGCCGTTGGAGCAGTTCTTC

d_gene: NA
j_gene: TRBJ2-1
abundance: NA
len: 14
v_gene: TRBV4-3
CDR3aa: CASSHAGLHNEQFF
CDR3nt: TGCGCCAGCAGCCATGCCGGACTACACAATGAGCAGTTCTTC

d_gene: NA
j_gene: TRBJ1-2
abundance: NA
len: 14
v_gene: TRBV7-9
CDR3aa: CASSTNRDFYGYTF
CDR3nt: TGTGCCAGCAGCACCAACAGGGATTTCTATGGCTACACCTTC

d_gene: NA
j_gene: TRBJ2-2
abundance: NA
len: 12
v_gene: TRBV4-2
CDR3aa: CASSPNTGELFF
CDR3nt: TGTGCCAGCAGCCCGAACACCGGGGAGCTGTTTTTT

d_gene: NA
j_gene: TRBJ1-5
abundance: NA
len: 17
v_gene: TRBV10-1
CDR3aa: CASPHRYCEQSNQPQHF
CDR3nt: TGCGCCAGCCCCCACAGGTACTGCGAGCAGAGCAATCAGCCCCAGCATTTT

d_gene: TRBD1
j_gene: TRBJ1-1
abundance: NA
len: 11
v_gene: TRBV2
CDR3aa: CASSYLRDSLF
CDR3nt: TGTGCCAGCAGCTACCTCCGGGACAGCTTATTT

d_gene: NA
j_gene: TRBJ2-3
abundance: NA
len: 14
v_gene: TRBV27
CDR3aa: CASSLVGSTDTQYF
CDR3nt: TGTGCCAGCAGTTTAGTGGGGTCCACAGATACGCAGTATTTT

d_gene: TRBD2
j_gene: TRBJ2-5
abundance: once
len: 16
v_gene: TRBV2
CDR3aa: CASSLGLGREGETQYF
CDR3nt: TGTGCCAGCAGCTTGGGTCTGGGGCGGGAGGGGGAGACCCAGTACTTC

d_gene: NA
j_gene: TRBJ2-3
abundance: NA
len: 19
v_gene: TRBV27
CDR3aa: CASSNPGTLRWGYTDTQYF
CDR3nt: TGTGCCAGCAGTAATCCCGGGACACTAAGGTGGGGATACACAGATACGCAGTATTTT

d_gene: TRBD1
j_gene: TRBJ1-2
abundance: few
len: 16
v_gene: TRBV7-6
CDR3aa: CASSLDGGQSPSGYTF
CDR3nt: TGTGCCAGCAGCTTAGACGGGGGACAGTCCCCTAGTGGCTACACCTTC

d_gene: NA
j_gene: TRBJ2-5
abundance: NA
len: 12
v_gene: TRBV7-2
CDR3aa: CASSFLRETQYF
CDR3nt: TGTGCCAGCAGCTTCCTCAGAGAGACCCAGTACTTC

d_gene: NA
j_gene: TRBJ2-1
abundance: few
len: 13
v_gene: TRBV19
CDR3aa: CASSIGLNNEQFF
CDR3nt: TGTGCCAGTAGTATAGGACTGAACAATGAGCAGTTCTTC

d_gene: NA
j_gene: TRBJ2-7
abundance: medium-sized
len: 17
v_gene: TRBV23-1
CDR3aa: CASSPCPHRAFSYEQYF
CDR3nt: TGCGCCAGCAGCCCCTGCCCTCACAGGGCCTTTTCCTACGAGCAGTACTTC

d_gene: NA
j_gene: TRBJ2-7
abundance: once
len: 13
v_gene: TRBV6-5
CDR3aa: CASSQQVTYEQYF
CDR3nt: TGTGCCAGCAGTCAACAGGTCACCTACGAGCAGTACTTC

d_gene: NA
j_gene: TRBJ2-7
abundance: NA
len: 15
v_gene: TRBV11-2
CDR3aa: CASSLSGVGSYEQYF
CDR3nt: TGTGCCAGCAGCTTATCAGGGGTGGGCTCCTACGAGCAGTACTTC

d_gene: TRBD1
j_gene: TRBJ2-7
abundance: few
len: 19
v_gene: TRBV28
CDR3aa: CASSATGGQGALPSYEQYF
CDR3nt: TGTGCCAGCAGTGCCACCGGGGGACAGGGGGCTTTGCCCTCCTACGAGCAGTACTTC

d_gene: TRBD1
j_gene: TRBJ2-1
abundance: NA
len: 17
v_gene: TRBV2
CDR3aa: CASDDRRDRDSYNEQFF
CDR3nt: TGTGCCAGCGACGACAGGCGGGACAGGGATTCCTACAATGAGCAGTTCTTC

d_gene: TRBD2
j_gene: TRBJ2-5
abundance: NA
len: 15
v_gene: TRBV6-5
CDR3aa: CASNELLAGMETQYF
CDR3nt: TGTGCCAGCAATGAGTTACTAGCGGGGATGGAGACCCAGTACTTC

d_gene: NA
j_gene: TRBJ2-1
abundance: NA
len: 16
v_gene: TRBV5-5
CDR3aa: CASSLGVLASYNEQFF
CDR3nt: TGTGCCAGCAGCTTGGGAGTCCTAGCTTCCTACAATGAGCAGTTCTTC

d_gene: TRBD2
j_gene: TRBJ2-1
abundance: NA
len: 15
v_gene: TRBV7-9
CDR3aa: CASSPASGSYNEQFF
CDR3nt: TGTGCCAGCAGCCCCGCTAGCGGGAGTTACAATGAGCAGTTCTTC

d_gene: NA
j_gene: TRBJ2-7
abundance: NA
len: 9
v_gene: TRBV6-5
CDR3aa: CASSYEQYF
CDR3nt: TGTGCCAGCTCCTATGAGCAGTACTTC

d_gene: NA
j_gene: TRBJ2-1
abundance: NA
len: 13
v_gene: TRBV5-8
CDR3aa: CASSQGLLGGKFF
CDR3nt: TGTGCCAGCAGCCAGGGCCTACTGGGTGGAAAGTTCTTC

d_gene: TRBD2
j_gene: TRBJ2-5
abundance: NA
len: 18
v_gene: TRBV5-1
CDR3aa: CASSLGVMTSGPQETQYF
CDR3nt: TGCGCCAGCAGCTTGGGGGTGATGACTAGCGGACCGCAAGAGACCCAGTACTTC

d_gene: TRBD2
j_gene: TRBJ2-1
abundance: NA
len: 16
v_gene: TRBV7-9
CDR3aa: CASSPPSGSSYNEQFF
CDR3nt: TGTGCCAGCAGCCCCCCTAGCGGGAGCTCCTACAATGAGCAGTTCTTC

d_gene: NA
j_gene: TRBJ1-4
abundance: once
len: 15
v_gene: TRBV6-6
CDR3aa: CASSYSNGGLEKLFF
CDR3nt: TGTGCCAGCAGTTACTCGAACGGGGGACTTGAAAAACTGTTTTTT

d_gene: TRBD1
j_gene: TRBJ2-7
abundance: NA
len: 14
v_gene: TRBV10-3
CDR3aa: CAISEDRDSYEQYF
CDR3nt: TGTGCCATCAGTGAGGACAGGGACTCCTACGAGCAGTACTTC

d_gene: NA
j_gene: TRBJ2-7
abundance: NA
len: 17
v_gene: TRBV15
CDR3aa: CATSRDRSLGVSYEQYF
CDR3nt: TGTGCCACCAGCAGAGATCGGAGTTTGGGGGTCTCCTACGAGCAGTACTTC